Listed here are 16 T cell receptor beta chains from one sample, sequenced in a study of blood T cells in healthy people across ages. Primed by a sample-barcoded 5' primer and a J-beta primer mix, a second PCR proceeded for 7 to 11 cycles. Each CDR3 protein is one row after TCRdb ran MiXCR on the 5' RACE reads. The sample lists roughly 1,500,000 distinct CDR3 sequences; roughly 40% were seen once. What was sequenced was blood. These receptors all stem from a woman under 30 in good health.

This clonotype showed up just a few times. This sequence joins TRBV10-3 and TRBJ2-2; TRBD1 matches at 8 bases. After removal of 0 bases from V and 4 bases from J, the junction contained 7 bases not matched to a gene. In germline, CDR1 is ENHRY, CDR2 SYGVKD. The CDR3 contains 17 residues. The CDR3, as DNA: TGTGCCATCAGTGAGTCGAGGGACAGGCATGCCACCGGGGAGCTGTTTTTT. This translates into CAISESRDRHATGELFF.

With respect to this clonotype: At one end, the junction sequence differs from germline, possibly due to a read error. This chain connects TRBV20-1 to TRBJ2-3, with TRBD2 matching over 7 bases. This CDR3 has 16 residues. CDR1 is DFQATT and CDR2 is SNEGSKA in the germline V gene (reference sequence). The CDR3 nucleotides are TGCAATGCTAGAGATATGGGCGGGAGTATCGCAGATACGCAGTATTTT. This translates into CNARDMGGSIADTQYF.

CDR3 sequence: CASSPEVSGSREQYF. The CDR3 region has the DNA TGTGCCAGCAGTCCAGAGGTTTCTGGGTCGAGGGAGCAGTACTTC. The chain combines TRBV6-5 with TRBJ2-7; D is unresolved. There are 15 residues in the CDR3. Trimming pared 5 bases from V and 7 bases from J, leaving 21 bases between. From germline, CDR1 is MNHEY and CDR2 SVGAGI.

This rearrangement joins TRBV20-1 to TRBJ1-3, with D perhaps matching TRBD1 (5 bases). CDR3 length: 13 residues. Germline loops: CDR1 DFQATT, CDR2 SNEGSKA (reference sequence). DNA of the CDR3: TGCAGGGGGGGTTCCTCCTCTGGAAACACCATATATTTT. Encoded protein: CRGGSSSGNTIYF.

V usage is TRBV3-1 and J usage is TRBJ1-1; possibly TRBD1 for D (5 bases). Germline assignment: CDR1 LGHDT and CDR2 YNNKEL (reference sequence). The CDR3 sequence is 14 residues long. Deletions cut 1 base from V and 3 bases from J, with 9 bases between. The DNA of the CDR3 is TGTGCCAGCAGCCAAGGGGGGTACGACACTGAAGCTTTCTTT. The encoded protein is CASSQGGYDTEAFF.

This clonotype was recorded a few times. V usage is TRBV21-1 and J usage is TRBJ2-1; TRBD2 is taken as the D call from the table, unchecked against the DNA. TRBV21-1 is recorded as a pseudogene. The CDR3 has 19 amino acids. In DNA form, the CDR3 reads TGTGCCAGCAGCATCATCGAGCGGGAGGACTTGAGCTCCTACAATGAGCAGTTCTTC. Translated: CASSIIEREDLSSYNEQFF.

This clonotype has only one observation. This chain links TRBV21-1 with TRBJ2-1; the tabulated D call, TRBD2, remains unverified against the DNA. TRBV21-1 is described as a pseudogene. The CDR3 sequence is 16 residues long. CDR3 nucleotide sequence: TGTGCCAGCCCCCAAGGGCCCGATGGGAACCAAGAGACCCAGTTCTTC. Translation gives CASPQGPDGNQETQFF.

The rearrangement uses TRBV20-1 and TRBJ2-1; D is perhaps TRBD1 or TRBD2 (6 bases each). CDR1 and CDR2 (germline): DFQATT, SNEGSKA (reference sequence). This CDR3 contains 16 residues. Deletions cut 5 bases from V and 9 bases from J, with 26 bases between. This CDR3 reads CSARDPSGGGAGEQFF. CDR3 in DNA: TGCAGTGCTCGTGACCCGAGCGGAGGGGGAGCAGGTGAGCAGTTCTTC.

The chain is built from TRBV4-1 and TRBJ2-1, with D possibly matching TRBD1 (6 bases). This CDR3 has 16 amino acids. Trimming stripped 3 bases from V and 10 bases from J, with 22 bases between. Germline assignment: CDR1 MGHRA and CDR2 YSYEKL. CDR3 bases: TGCGCCAGCAGCCACCTTACTAGGGACAAAAGGGGCGAGCAGTTCTTC. This codes for CASSHLTRDKRGEQFF.

DNA of the CDR3: TGTGCCAGCAGGACTAGCGGGGGCCCCTCCTACGAGCAGTACTTC. Translated, it gives CASRTSGGPSYEQYF. The rearrangement joins TRBV3-1 to TRBJ2-1, with TRBD2 identical over 12 bases. The end of the DNA is better explained by TRBJ2-7, so the J call may be wrong. The germline gives CDR1 LGHDT, CDR2 YNNKEL (reference sequence). The CDR3 loop spans 15 amino acids.

V is TRBV9 and J is TRBJ1-4, with D hard to call. The CDR3 consists of 14 residues. Germline V gene sequence: CDR1 SGDLS, CDR2 YYNGEE. Trimming pared 3 bases from V and 0 bases from J, leaving 6 bases between. The CDR3 DNA sequence: TGTGCCAGCAGCGCGACGGCAACTAATGAAAAACTGTTTTTT. Its translation is CASSATATNEKLFF.

This chain joins TRBV20-1 and TRBJ1-2, with D possibly being TRBD1 (5 bases). Per the germline V gene, CDR1 is DFQATT and CDR2 is SNEGSKA (reference sequence). CDR3 length equals 14 residues. Trimming removed 3 bases from V and 8 bases from J, with 19 bases in between. CDR3 region: CSARAFPGTEGYTF. The CDR3 DNA reads as TGCAGTGCTAGGGCCTTCCCAGGGACTGAGGGCTACACCTTC.

J is TRBJ2-7 and V is TRBV5-5; 7 bases agree with TRBD1. The germline V gene encodes CDR1 SGHKS and CDR2 YYEKEE (reference sequence). Unmatched junction bases numbered 18, after V lost 7 bases and J lost 5 bases. The CDR3 is 16 residues long. CDR3 sequence reads: CASGSTTGMGLDEQYF. The CDR3 DNA reads TGTGCCAGCGGCTCGACGACAGGGATGGGTCTTGACGAGCAGTACTTC.

In its sample, this clonotype was seen a few times. The V call is TRBV6-5, the J call TRBJ1-5; D unresolved. CDR3 length: 13 residues. V dropped 6 bases and J dropped 7 bases, with 13 bases sitting between them. Germline CDR1 reads MNHEY; CDR2 reads SVGAGI. CDR3 DNA: TGTGCCAGCAGCCAACAGTCCGGCCAGCCCCAGCATTTT. Residues: CASSQQSGQPQHF.

Notes on this clonotype: A much more abundant neighbour one base away suggests this may be a read error. The genes are TRBV10-3 and TRBJ2-3; D perhaps matches TRBD2 (5 bases). With 10 bases removed from V and 0 bases from J, the gap between germline ends came to 17 bases. CDR3 length: 15 amino acids. Germline V lookup: CDR1 ENHRY, CDR2 SYGVKD. The CDR3 coding sequence is TGTGCCACCAGAGGACCAGCGGTTAGCACAGATACGCAGTATTTT. This sequence encodes CATRGPAVSTDTQYF.

The chain joins TRBV5-6 to TRBJ2-5, with 14 bases lining up with TRBD2. With the DNA end fitting TRBJ2-7 better, the J assignment may be wrong. Germline loops: CDR1 SGHDT, CDR2 YYEEEE. The CDR3 has 16 residues. DNA for the CDR3: TGTGCCAGCAGCATGGGGGGACTAGCGGGAGCCTACGAGCAGTACTTC. Translated: CASSMGGLAGAYEQYF.